This TCR beta chain was documented in a study of cytomegalovirus exposure and HLA in healthy donors. Remarks on this clone: No antigen is known for it.

The study, taken as a whole, reports: In presence/absence analyses, roughly uniform sequencing depth across donors was assumed. A later analysis reported that several of the most significant clusters appeared to be linked to common viral pathogens, among them Epstein-Barr virus.

The PCR was carried out with 60 Vbeta primers and 13 Jbeta primers. Sequencing was performed with immunoSEQ multiplex PCR; in TCRdb, only in-frame clones are kept and a portion is missing. The data show over 95,000 clones, roughly three quarters seen once. The trim removed 7 bases at V and 2 bases at J, leaving 6 bases unmatched. CDR1 and CDR2 from the germline V gene are SGHVS and FQNEAQ. There are 14 residues in the CDR3. The sequence derives from a female donor in good health and CMV-seronegative. The chain has TRBV7-8 and TRBJ1-1; 8 bases align to TRBD1. The sequencing sample was made of PBMCs. DNA for the CDR3: TGTGCCAGCACCCCGGACAGGGCTAACACTGAAGCTTTCTTT. Its protein product is CASTPDRANTEAFF.